This TCR beta chain was documented in a study of monozygotic twins with inflammatory bowel disease. CDR3 length equals 13 residues. CDR1 is MNHNS and CDR2 is SASEGT in the germline V gene. With respect to this clonotype: The antigen is unknown.

General study findings and limits: People with IBD had fewer clonotypes in common with others than healthy twins did, especially with disease activity. Healthy co-twins, by inverse Simpson, had higher TCRbeta diversity than their siblings with IBD. Discordant twins had repertoire similarity that did not differ from that of concordant twins, possibly from limited power.

Added by template switching were UMIs that each held a 6-nucleotide sample barcode. TCRdb reprocessed the 5' RACE reads and keeps a single row for each CDR3 protein, giving no DNA. The sample totals around 220,000 distinct CDR3 sequences; its top ten clones hold roughly 8%. V is TRBV6-1 and J is TRBJ1-3; TCRdb calls TRBD1, which cannot be checked without DNA. The origin of this receptor is a human donor with ulcerative colitis or Crohn's disease, or a healthy co-twin of an affected twin (not recorded which). Material: blood. The CDR3 reads CASRSGPGNTIYF.